This T cell receptor beta chain originates from a study of blood T cells in healthy people across ages. PCR was performed a second time for about 7 to 11 cycles using a sample-barcoded 5' primer and a J-beta primer mix. TCRdb itself ran the 5' RACE reads through MiXCR, one entry per CDR3 protein. The sample contains approximately 690,000 distinct CDR3 sequences, less than 45% of which appear only once. This CDR3 spans 17 amino acids. CDR1 and CDR2 from the germline V gene are MNHEY and SMNVEV (reference sequence). Trimming left V 4 bases short and J 0 bases short, with 18 bases between. This clonotype was detected only a few times.

The receptor comes from an elderly man in good health. The chain combines TRBV27 with TRBJ2-5, with a weak D call TRBD2 (5 bases). The specimen sequenced was blood. This chain's CDR3 is CASSSQMAGLYQETQYF. The CDR3, as DNA: TGTGCCAGCAGTTCCCAAATGGCGGGTCTGTACCAAGAGACCCAGTACTTC.